The next 18 T cell receptor beta chains were all read from a single sample in a study of shared clonotypes between healthy human individuals. Profiled with immunoSEQ multiplex PCR; TCRdb holds only in-frame clones, not every one. In the table there are a few million clones, approximately 96% of which are singletons. The sample taken for sequencing was naive CD4+ T cells sorted from blood. The subset here: CD45RA+ positively selected. The receptors shown here come from a man in his late teens or twenties in good health.

The chain recombines TRBV5-1 with TRBJ2-7, with 10 bases lining up with TRBD2. The CDR3 length is 15 residues. Germline CDR1 and CDR2: SGHRS and YFSETQ. With V trimmed by 3 bases and J by 6 bases, 9 bases remained unmatched. CDR3 bases: TGCGCCAGCAGCTACACTAGCGGGGAGCCCCTCGAGCAGTACTTC. Protein product: CASSYTSGEPLEQYF.

The V and J genes are TRBV5-1 and TRBJ2-1; maybe TRBD2 (5 bases). V was clipped by 0 bases and J by 7 bases, with 20 bases between them. The CDR3 has 17 residues. Germline assignment: CDR1 SGHRS and CDR2 YFSETQ. For the CDR3, the DNA is TGCGCCAGCAGCTTGGGTCCCGGCGGGTCACTTTGGAATGAGCAGTTCTTC. Encoded protein: CASSLGPGGSLWNEQFF. Full variable domain (missing parts from reference TRBV5-1 and TRBJ2-1): KAGVTQTPRYLIKTRGQQVTLSCSPISGHRSVSWYQQTPGQGLQFLFEYFSETQRNKGNFPGRFSGRQFSNSRSEMNVSTLELGDSALYLCASSLGPGGSLWNEQFFGPGTRLTVL.

The gene calls are TRBV7-2 and TRBJ1-2, with unresolved D. Germline loops: CDR1 SGHTA, CDR2 FQGNSA. The CDR3 runs to 12 residues. V lost 1 base and J lost 8, with 8 bases in between. The CDR3: CASSLDGLGYTF. The CDR3 region has the DNA TGTGCCAGCAGCTTAGACGGTTTAGGCTACACCTTC.

The chain joins TRBV6-1 to TRBJ2-1; D is undetermined. Germline V gives CDR1 MNHNS, CDR2 SASEGT. The CDR3 has 14 residues. Trimming took off 7 bases at V and 7 bases at J, with 17 bases between the two ends. The CDR3 DNA reads TGTGCCAGCATTAAAGGGCGTGAATCGAATGAGCAGTTCTTC. Translation: CASIKGRESNEQFF.

J is TRBJ2-3 and V is TRBV21-1; TRBD2 is taken as the D call from the table, unchecked against the DNA. TRBV21-1 is reported as a pseudogene. CDR3 length: 16 residues. CDR3: CASSKFRGEGSDTQYF. The CDR3 bases are TGTGCCAGCAGCAAATTCCGCGGGGAAGGATCAGATACGCAGTATTTT.

The V gene is TRBV7-2, the J gene TRBJ1-2; 11 bases agree with TRBD1. The trim removed 3 bases at V and 2 bases at J, leaving 5 bases unmatched. The CDR3 extends over 16 amino acids. Germline V lookup: CDR1 SGHTA, CDR2 FQGNSA. The CDR3 reads CASSLRTGGPNYGYTF. In nucleotides, the CDR3 is TGTGCCAGCAGCTTGCGGACAGGGGGCCCAAACTATGGCTACACCTTC.

The rearrangement uses TRBV11-3 and TRBJ2-3; D is perhaps TRBD1 (6 bases). Germline V CDR1 and CDR2: SGHNT, YENEEA. Trimming removed 1 base from V and 1 base from J, with 12 bases in between. CDR3 length: 16 amino acids. CDR3 nucleotide sequence: TGTGCCAGCAGCTTAGTAGGGGGTGCGGGCACAGATACGCAGTATTTT. This gives the protein CASSLVGGAGTDTQYF.

This clone was seen just once. The chain links TRBV29-1 to TRBJ2-3; D is perhaps TRBD2 (5 bases). This CDR3 spans 13 amino acids. CDR1 is SQVTM, CDR2 ANQGSEA, per germline. The V end lost 2 bases, the J end lost 4 bases, and 10 bases lay between the germline ends. In nucleotides, the CDR3 is TGCAGCGTTGAAACAGCGGTACCAGATACGCAGTATTTT. Translating it yields CSVETAVPDTQYF.

The chain recombines TRBV11-1 with TRBJ2-5, with 13 bases identical to TRBD2. After removal of 5 bases from V and 5 bases from J, the junction contained 8 bases not matched to a gene. The CDR3 extends over 16 amino acids. The germline V gene encodes CDR1 SGHAT and CDR2 FQDESV (reference sequence). CDR3 bases: TGTGCCAGCAGCCCCCGGGGACTAGCGGGGAGGGAGACCCAGTACTTC. This encodes CASSPRGLAGRETQYF.

The V gene is TRBV15, the J gene TRBJ2-2; a weak D match, TRBD1 (6 bases). V lost 9 bases to trimming and J lost 2 bases, with 13 bases between them. Germline CDR1 and CDR2: LNHNV and YYDKDF (reference sequence). The CDR3 has 14 residues. Here the CDR3 DNA reads TGTGCCACGACCGGGACATATAACACCGGGGAGCTGTTTTTT. The encoded protein is CATTGTYNTGELFF.

J is TRBJ2-3 and V is TRBV5-1; 7 bases map to TRBD2. Germline V gene data show CDR1 as SGHRS and CDR2 as YFSETQ. The CDR3 extends over 15 amino acids. The V and J ends lost 2 bases and 1 base, in that order; junction bases with no gene match: 4. The CDR3: CASSFWDYRTDTQYF. The CDR3 DNA follows: TGCGCCAGCAGCTTTTGGGACTACCGCACAGATACGCAGTATTTT.

This clone was seen once. V is TRBV9 and J is TRBJ2-2, with 9 bases lining up with TRBD1. Trimming at V came to 0 bases and at J to 4 bases, leaving 7 bases not matched to a gene. This CDR3 has 17 amino acids. Looked up from germline, CDR1 is SGDLS and CDR2 is YYNGEE. The CDR3 DNA follows: TGTGCCAGCAGCGTAGCGGGACAGGGAGGTGTCACCGGGGAGCTGTTTTTT. Translation: CASSVAGQGGVTGELFF.

Of note for this clone: Other DNA variants within this sample encode the same CDR3. The chain recombines TRBV5-1 with TRBJ2-4; D call uncertain. V dropped 0 bases and J dropped 1 base, with 5 bases sitting between them. The CDR3 runs 14 residues. Germline lookup yields CDR1 SGHRS and CDR2 YFSETQ. Here the CDR3 DNA reads TGCGCCAGCAGCTTGGAAGGGGCCAAAAACATTCAGTACTTC. This gives the protein CASSLEGAKNIQYF.

A single count supports this clone. The chain links TRBV2 to TRBJ1-3; TRBD1 matches at 7 bases. The CDR3 has 14 amino acids. V lost 3 bases and J lost 2; bases outside the gene matches: 1. The germline gives CDR1 SNHLY, CDR2 FYNNEI. The CDR3 nucleotides read TGTGCCAGCAGTGACGACAGGGCTGGAAACACCATATATTTT. Its protein is CASSDDRAGNTIYF.

Notes on this clone: The same CDR3 also results from other DNA sequences found in this sample. This rearrangement joins TRBV19 to TRBJ2-7; D is uncertain. Germline assignment: CDR1 LNHDA and CDR2 SQIVND (reference sequence). Deletions cut 3 bases from V and 0 bases from J, with 6 bases between. This CDR3 spans 13 amino acids. This chain's CDR3 is CASSIGGSYEQYF. The CDR3 region has the DNA TGTGCCAGTAGTATCGGCGGCTCCTACGAGCAGTACTTC.

The chain carries TRBV5-6 and TRBJ2-7; unclear D gene. Germline assignment: CDR1 SGHDT and CDR2 YYEEEE. This CDR3 spans 15 amino acids. Between the trimmed V and J ends, which lost 4 bases and 5 bases, there was a span of 19 bases. The CDR3 protein is CASSPPNEVWNEQYF. The CDR3 DNA reads TGTGCCAGCAGCCCCCCCAATGAAGTGTGGAACGAGCAGTACTTC. The full variable domain, rest sourced from reference TRBV5-6 and TRBJ2-7, is DAGVTQSPTHLIKTRGQQVTLRCSPKSGHDTVSWYQQALGQGPQFIFQYYEEEERQRGNFPDRFSGHQFPNYSSELNVNALLLGDSALYLCASSPPNEVWNEQYFGPGTRLTVT.

This clone was detected a few times. This rearrangement joins TRBV19 to TRBJ2-2; D is perhaps TRBD1 (5 bases). This CDR3 has 14 amino acids. Germline assignment: CDR1 LNHDA and CDR2 SQIVND (reference sequence). Trimming cost V 6 bases and J 7 bases, with 15 bases left between them. The CDR3 DNA follows: TGTGCCAGTAGCGGCCAGGGTGGTGGCGGGGAGCTGTTTTTT. Protein sequence: CASSGQGGGGELFF.

This chain links TRBV4-1 with TRBJ1-2; 7 positions match TRBD1. The length of the CDR3 is 18 residues. Germline V CDR1 and CDR2: MGHRA, YSYEKL. V was clipped by 3 bases and J by 1 base; unmatched bases: 14. The CDR3 spells CASSHYTYDRDFNYGYTF. In DNA, the CDR3 is TGCGCCAGCAGCCACTACACATACGACAGGGATTTTAACTATGGCTACACCTTC.